This T cell receptor (beta chain) emerged from a study of T cell responses to AZD1222 COVID-19 vaccine. Study-level points and caveats: Seropositive status at baseline applied to only five or six AZD1222 recipients. Spike-specific TCR breadth and depth were elevated following two AZD1222 doses. Spike regions recognized by vaccine-associated CD4 TCRs spanned the protein, led by 160-218 and 743-854.

Trimming shortened V by 8 bases and J by 7 bases, and 12 bases separated the two germline ends. The CDR3 contains 12 residues. The V gene's germline CDR1 is SNHLY and CDR2 FYNNEI. Of note for this clone: What it binds is not known.

Clones were sequenced by immunoSEQ multiplex PCR, and TCRdb holds only the in-frame ones, with some missing. The sample carries under 55,000 clones, about 81% recorded once. Sequencing was performed on peripheral blood, taken on day 0 of AZD1222 vaccination. This chain joins TRBV2 and TRBJ1-5; D unresolved. This sequence originates from an adult in good health. The CDR3 nucleotides are TGTGCCAGCTCTCAGATATCGCAGCCCCAGCATTTT. Translated: CASSQISQPQHF.